Listed here are 24 T cell receptor beta chains from one sample, sequenced in a study of OX40 agonist ivuxolimab in advanced cancers. The method behind the library was the immunoSEQ multiplex PCR assay. This is the immuneACCESS table as TCRdb keeps it, with only in-frame sequences that have V and J called. A part of the clones is gone; compared with another copy, unresolved V genes explain less than half, and the rest is unexplained. The sample table shows fewer than 95,000 clones, and approximately 85% are seen once. The top ten constitute about 0.6% of the sample. The sequencing here drew on CD4+ or CD8+ T cells sorted from blood, taken in a trial of the OX40 agonist ivuxolimab. The source is an adult with an advanced solid tumor such as melanoma, head and neck, liver or kidney cancer.

V is TRBV25-1 and J is TRBJ2-2; D remains unclear. Germline V CDR1 and CDR2: MGHDK, SYGVNS. The CDR3 has 14 amino acids. Trimming removed 5 bases from V and 1 base from J, with 8 bases in between. This CDR3 is CASSRSENTGELFF. Here the CDR3 DNA reads TGTGCCAGCAGTAGGTCAGAGAACACCGGGGAGCTGTTTTTT.

The V call is TRBV5-1, the J call TRBJ1-6; 7 bases align to TRBD1. Germline CDR1 is SGHRS and CDR2 is YFSETQ. This CDR3 spans 15 amino acids. V shed 3 bases and J 9 bases; nucleotides not matched to a gene: 9. The CDR3 reads CASSSGTDNGSPLHF. Written as DNA, the CDR3 is TGCGCCAGCAGCTCCGGGACAGACAACGGTTCACCCCTCCACTTT.

V gene TRBV11-2 combines with J gene TRBJ1-1; TRBD1 matches at 7 bases. Trimming at V came to 5 bases and at J to 6 bases, leaving 3 bases not matched to a gene. Germline V gene lookup returns CDR1 SGHAT and CDR2 FQNNGV. The CDR3 is made up of 12 amino acids. The CDR3 sequence: CASSKGAAEAFF. The CDR3 DNA reads TGTGCCAGCAGCAAGGGGGCGGCTGAAGCTTTCTTT.

V usage is TRBV11-2 and J usage is TRBJ1-1; tentatively, D is TRBD1 (6 bases). With 5 bases removed from V and 1 base from J, the gap between germline ends came to 20 bases. CDR1 is SGHAT and CDR2 is FQNNGV in the germline V gene. The CDR3 runs 17 residues. This CDR3 reads CASSPTRGHPTNTEAFF. The CDR3 nucleotides read TGTGCCAGCAGCCCGACACGGGGACATCCCACGAACACTGAAGCTTTCTTT.

This clone has a handful of counts. The chain recombines TRBV5-5 with TRBJ1-5, with D possibly matching TRBD1 (6 bases). The V gene lost 4 bases and the J gene lost 4 bases, with 9 bases spanning the gap. The CDR3 runs 13 residues. CDR1 is SGHKS and CDR2 is YYEKEE in the germline V gene (reference sequence). CDR3 in amino acids: CASSTGQNQPQHF. CDR3 coding DNA: TGTGCCAGCAGCACGGGACAAAATCAGCCCCAGCATTTT.

J is TRBJ2-6 and V is TRBV7-3; 9 positions agree with TRBD1. CDR1 is SGHTA and CDR2 is FQGTGA in the germline V gene. The CDR3 length is 16 residues. V was clipped by 4 bases and J by 2 bases; unmatched bases: 3. CDR3 sequence: CASSSGTGTGANVLTF. CDR3 coding DNA: TGTGCCAGCAGCTCCGGGACAGGGACTGGGGCCAACGTCCTGACTTTC.

The rearrangement uses TRBV11-2 and TRBJ2-1, with a tentative D call TRBD2 (6 bases). Germline CDR1 is SGHAT and CDR2 is FQNNGV. V lost 6 bases and J 0 bases, leaving 18 bases between the germline ends. The CDR3 length is 17 residues. The CDR3 DNA reads TGTGCCAGCAGTTTAAGGGCGGGGTTAAGCTCCTACAATGAGCAGTTCTTC. The encoded protein is CASSLRAGLSSYNEQFF.

The chain couples TRBV6-5 to TRBJ2-3; D possibly matches TRBD1 or TRBD2 (5 bases each). This CDR3 is 15 amino acids long. Germline CDR1 reads MNHEY; CDR2 reads SVGAGI. V was pared by 5 bases and J by 2 bases, with 14 bases between. The CDR3 sequence is CASSPRGQATDTQYF. Written as DNA, the CDR3 is TGTGCCAGCAGTCCTCGGGGCCAGGCCACAGATACGCAGTATTTT.

This clone was counted between two and nine times. The chain combines TRBV7-2 with TRBJ1-6; D is unresolved. Germline CDR1 reads SGHTA; CDR2 reads FQGNSA. CDR3 length equals 13 residues. Trimming cost V 6 bases and J 6 bases, with 9 bases left between them. This CDR3 reads CASRWSFNSPLHF. The CDR3 DNA reads TGTGCCAGCAGGTGGAGCTTTAATTCACCCCTCCACTTT.

The chain uses TRBV5-4 and TRBJ2-5; 11 bases map to TRBD1. The germline CDR1 and CDR2 sequences are SGHNT and YYREEE (reference sequence). The J segment lost 4 bases and the V segment lost 5 bases, leaving 7 bases of the junction unmatched. CDR3 length: 15 amino acids. CDR3 sequence: CASSAGQGAGETQYF. The DNA for the CDR3 is TGTGCCAGCAGTGCCGGACAGGGGGCTGGAGAGACCCAGTACTTC. Filled out from reference TRBV5-4 and TRBJ2-5, the complete variable domain reads ETGVTQSPTHLIKTRGQQVTLRCSSQSGHNTVSWYQQALGQGPQFIFQYYREEENGRGNFPPRFSGLQFPNYSSELNVNALELDDSALYLCASSAGQGAGETQYFGPGTRLLVL.

The count of this clone is one. The same CDR3 is also encoded by other DNA sequences in this sample. The chain couples TRBV7-2 to TRBJ1-2; no clear D. CDR3 length: 13 residues. CDR1 and CDR2 from the germline V gene are SGHTA and FQGNSA. The germline V and J ends were trimmed by 3 bases and 2 bases, with 7 bases remaining between them. The CDR3 loop reads CASSLMENYGYTF. DNA for the CDR3: TGTGCCAGCAGCTTGATGGAGAACTATGGCTACACCTTC. Combining the CDR3 with reference TRBV7-2 and TRBJ1-2 gives the whole variable domain GAGVSQSPSNKVTEKGKDVELRCDPISGHTALYWYRQSLGQGLEFLIYFQGNSAPDKSGLPSDRFSAERTGGSVSTLTIQRTQQEDSAVYLCASSLMENYGYTFGSGTRLTVV.

This clone was detected a few times. The V and J genes are TRBV7-9 and TRBJ2-7; the match to TRBD1 covers 7 bases. Germline lookup yields CDR1 SEHNR and CDR2 FQNEAQ (reference sequence). Trimming removed 2 bases from V and 3 bases from J; junction bases left unmatched: 4. This CDR3 has 14 residues. CDR3 sequence: CASSLTQGNYEQYF. The CDR3 region has the DNA TGTGCCAGCAGCTTAACACAGGGGAACTACGAGCAGTACTTC.

CDR3 sequence reads: CASSRQGAPGETQYF. CDR3 nucleotide sequence: TGTGCCAGCAGTCGACAGGGGGCGCCGGGGGAGACCCAGTACTTC. The gene calls are TRBV6-6 and TRBJ2-5, with 10 nucleotides matching TRBD1. V shed 5 bases, J shed 5 bases, and the junction held 8 bases outside the gene matches. The CDR3 runs to 15 residues. Per the germline V gene, CDR1 is MNHNY and CDR2 is SVGAGI (reference sequence).

This clone was detected only a few times. The V call is TRBV4-2, the J call TRBJ1-4; TRBD1 agrees at 9 bases. This CDR3 is 15 amino acids long. V dropped 1 base and J dropped 6; count of bases not matched to a gene: 3. The germline CDR1 and CDR2 sequences are LGHNA and YNFKEQ. CDR3 sequence reads: CASSQVGQGDEKLFF. CDR3 nucleotide sequence: TGTGCCAGCAGCCAAGTGGGACAGGGTGATGAAAAACTGTTTTTT.

This clone was seen only once. This chain links TRBV28 with TRBJ1-2, with 9 bases matching TRBD1. In germline, CDR1 is MDHEN, CDR2 SYDVKM. J gave up 3 bases and V 2 bases, and 1 base lay outside the gene matches. CDR3 length: 14 residues. CDR3 amino acids: CASSLGDRDYGYTF. The DNA for the CDR3 is TGTGCCAGCAGTTTAGGGGACAGGGACTATGGCTACACCTTC.

The chain is built from TRBV4-1 and TRBJ2-7, with 9 bases lining up with TRBD1. Germline lookup yields CDR1 MGHRA and CDR2 YSYEKL. This CDR3 contains 16 residues. The ends lost 4 bases at V and 4 bases at J; junction bases unmatched: 11. CDR3: CASSPYSGTGFYEQYF. CDR3 coding DNA: TGCGCCAGCAGCCCCTACTCCGGGACAGGGTTTTACGAGCAGTACTTC.

The CDR3 coding sequence is TGCGCCAGCAGTGAGCCCAGCTCCTATAATTCACCCCTCCACTTT. The encoded protein is CASSEPSSYNSPLHF. The chain uses TRBV10-2 and TRBJ1-6, with no clear D. In germline, CDR1 is WSHSY, CDR2 SAAADI. This CDR3 comprises 15 residues. The germline V and J ends were trimmed by 2 bases and 0 bases, with 5 bases remaining between them.

The chain links TRBV11-2 to TRBJ1-3; D not certain. Germline CDR1 is SGHAT and CDR2 is FQNNGV. Trimming left V 4 bases short and J 5 bases short, with 6 bases between. The CDR3 runs 12 residues. CDR3 DNA: TGTGCCAGCAGCTCTCAGCGAAACACCATATATTTT. Its translation is CASSSQRNTIYF.

The chain has TRBV7-8 and TRBJ2-2; D is perhaps TRBD1 (6 bases). The germline V gene has CDR1 SGHVS and CDR2 FQNEAQ. The V end lost 2 bases, the J end lost 6 bases, and 13 bases lay between the germline ends. This CDR3 has 15 residues. CDR3 bases: TGTGCCAGCAGCTTAAGTCAGGGGATAGCCGGGGAGCTGTTTTTT. It translates to CASSLSQGIAGELFF.

V gene TRBV7-8 combines with J gene TRBJ2-2; D is possibly TRBD1 or TRBD2 (6 bases each). CDR1 is SGHVS and CDR2 is FQNEAQ in the germline V gene. Trimming pared 6 bases from V and 3 bases from J, leaving 11 bases between. The CDR3 is made up of 14 amino acids. The CDR3 reads CASRGGQYTGELFF. The CDR3, as DNA: TGTGCCAGCAGGGGGGGCCAGTACACCGGGGAGCTGTTTTTT. The full variable domain, rest sourced from reference TRBV7-8 and TRBJ2-2, is GAGVSQSPRYKVAKRGQDVALRCDPISGHVSLFWYQQALGQGPEFLTYFQNEAQLDKSGLPSDRFFAERPEGSVSTLKIQRTQQEDSAVYLCASRGGQYTGELFFGEGSRLTVL.

This chain uses TRBV18 with TRBJ2-5; tentative D call: TRBD1 (5 bases). Germline V lookup: CDR1 KGHSH, CDR2 LQKENI. The V end was cut by 0 bases, the J end by 2 bases, with 7 bases between. The CDR3 is 14 residues long. CDR3 residues: CASSPPSGQETQYF. In DNA, the CDR3 is TGTGCCAGCTCACCACCGTCAGGGCAAGAGACCCAGTACTTC.

A few counts support this clone. The chain links TRBV5-1 to TRBJ1-5; D is possibly TRBD1 (5 bases). The length of the CDR3 is 15 residues. Germline assignment: CDR1 SGHRS and CDR2 YFSETQ. V lost 4 bases, J lost 6 bases, and 17 bases lay in between. CDR3 loop: CASSADGGDSQPQHF. As DNA, the CDR3 is TGCGCCAGCAGCGCCGACGGGGGGGATTCTCAGCCCCAGCATTTT.

The chain has TRBV6-5 and TRBJ1-1, with TRBD1 matching 8 bases. In germline, CDR1 is MNHEY, CDR2 SVGAGI. V lost 5 bases, J lost 5 bases, and 7 bases stayed unmatched. The length of the CDR3 is 14 residues. CDR3: CASSTSGGRTEAFF. The CDR3 DNA reads TGTGCCAGCAGTACGTCAGGGGGCCGAACTGAAGCTTTCTTT.

V and J are TRBV18 and TRBJ1-2; 11 nucleotides align to TRBD1. CDR1 and CDR2 from the germline V gene are KGHSH and LQKENI. V gave up 3 bases and J gave up 7 bases; unmatched junction bases: 1. There are 13 residues in the CDR3. The CDR3 nucleotides are TGTGCCAGCTCACCCGGACAGGGGGCTGGCTACACCTTC. This translates into CASSPGQGAGYTF.